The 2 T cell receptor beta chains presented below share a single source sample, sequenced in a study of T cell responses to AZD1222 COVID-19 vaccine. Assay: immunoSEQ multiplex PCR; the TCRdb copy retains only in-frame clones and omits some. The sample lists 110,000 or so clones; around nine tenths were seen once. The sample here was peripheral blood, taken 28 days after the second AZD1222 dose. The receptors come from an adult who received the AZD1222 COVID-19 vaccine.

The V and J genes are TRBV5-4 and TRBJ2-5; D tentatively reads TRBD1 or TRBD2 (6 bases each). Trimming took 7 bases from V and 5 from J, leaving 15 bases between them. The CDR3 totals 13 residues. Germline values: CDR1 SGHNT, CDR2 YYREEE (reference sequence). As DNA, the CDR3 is TGTGCCAGCGAGGGGGGCAGGGAGGAGACCCAGTACTTC. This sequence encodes CASEGGREETQYF.

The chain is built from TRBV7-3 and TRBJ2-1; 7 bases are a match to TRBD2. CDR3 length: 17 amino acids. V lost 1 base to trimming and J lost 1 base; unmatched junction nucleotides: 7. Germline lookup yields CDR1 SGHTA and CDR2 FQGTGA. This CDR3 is CASSLSGREVSYNEQFF. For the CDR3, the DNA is TGTGCCAGCAGCTTAAGCGGACGGGAGGTGTCCTACAATGAGCAGTTCTTC.